These 5 T cell receptor beta chains were sequenced from one sample in a study of T cell responses to AZD1222 COVID-19 vaccine. Clones were sequenced by immunoSEQ multiplex PCR, and TCRdb holds only the in-frame ones, with some missing. The repertoire includes about 96,000 clones, roughly nine tenths of them detected once, and roughly 1.7% sits in the top ten. Here the sequenced sample was peripheral blood, taken on day 0 of AZD1222 vaccination. Receptors originate from an adult in good health.

The V gene is TRBV24-1, the J gene TRBJ2-3; D is unresolved. The V end was cut by 3 bases, the J end by 3 bases, with 12 bases between. The CDR3 consists of 15 residues. CDR1 and CDR2 from the germline V gene are KGHDR and SFDVKD. CDR3 bases: TGTGCCACCAGTGATCCTCCTCAAGGAACAGATACGCAGTATTTT. As protein: CATSDPPQGTDTQYF.

The rearrangement joins TRBV7-6 to TRBJ1-1, with D possibly matching TRBD1 (5 bases). The germline CDR1 and CDR2 sequences are SGHVS and FNYEAQ. The CDR3 runs 16 residues. Trimming shortened V by 5 bases and J by 0 bases, and 16 bases separated the two germline ends. As DNA, the CDR3 is TGTGCCAGCAGCCCTTACAAAGGGGCCATGAACACTGAAGCTTTCTTT. Residues: CASSPYKGAMNTEAFF.

The chain carries TRBV9 and TRBJ1-6; no firm D call. The germline V and J ends were trimmed by 0 bases and 9 bases, with 10 bases remaining between them. The CDR3 consists of 14 residues. The germline V gene encodes CDR1 SGDLS and CDR2 YYNGEE. CDR3 region: CASSVVWLGSPLHF. CDR3 sequence (DNA): TGTGCCAGCAGCGTAGTGTGGCTTGGTTCACCCCTCCACTTT.

This clone was detected only a few times. J is TRBJ1-2 and V is TRBV4-1; 7 bases are a match to TRBD1. The germline V gene encodes CDR1 MGHRA and CDR2 YSYEKL. J gave up 4 bases and V 1 base, and 18 bases lay outside the gene matches. This CDR3 region has 19 residues. CDR3 region: CASSQGVLRRDSLSYGYTF. In DNA form, the CDR3 reads TGCGCCAGCAGCCAAGGAGTCCTTCGTCGGGACAGTCTTTCCTATGGCTACACCTTC.

This chain connects TRBV6-1 to TRBJ1-2; D uncertain. The ends were cut back, 0 bases at V and 1 base at J, with 24 bases in the middle. This CDR3 contains 20 residues. CDR1 is MNHNS and CDR2 is SASEGT in the germline V gene. The CDR3 protein is CASSEATFGTAPNSNYGYTF. Written as DNA, the CDR3 is TGTGCCAGCAGTGAAGCGACGTTTGGAACAGCTCCTAATAGTAACTATGGCTACACCTTC.